These 9 T cell receptor beta chains originate from one sample sequenced in a study of tumor-infiltrating lymphocytes in primary liver carcinoma. A primer in the constant region served to generate TCR beta cDNA from 500 ng of total RNA. Three-round nested multiplex PCR performed with slightly modified ARM-PCR produced the TCR beta libraries. With TRBV1-TRBV30 forward primers and a C-beta reverse primer, the first two PCR rounds were run for approximately 10 cycles each. TCRdb fed the multiplex PCR reads into MiXCR, producing one record per CDR3 protein. The sample lists under 130,000 distinct CDR3 sequences; roughly four fifths were seen once. Joint extraction of RNA and DNA used about 17-30 mg of bulk tissue that was unsorted. The material sequenced was liver tumor tissue from sampling region 3. Subset of the sample: tumor region T3, left-lateral pole. All receptors derive from a man aged 35 to 55 with primary liver carcinoma and hepatitis B virus infection.

With regard to this clonotype: The final CDR3 position lacks the conserved phenylalanine or tryptophan, pointing to a likely read error. This chain connects TRBV2 to TRBJ1-1; D gene uncertain. Germline CDR1 and CDR2: SNHLY and FYNNEI. The CDR3 sequence is 13 residues long. V dropped 7 bases and J dropped 4 bases, with 13 bases sitting between them. The CDR3 loop is CASNEQASTEAFI. The CDR3 DNA sequence: TGTGCCAGCAACGAGCAGGCCAGCACTGAAGCTTTCATT.

CDR3 sequence: CASSIPQGPCTGELFF. The CDR3 DNA reads as TGTGCCAGCAGTATCCCACAGGGGCCCTGCACCGGGGAGCTGTTTTTT. V is TRBV28 and J is TRBJ2-2; 7 bases map to TRBD1. CDR3 length: 16 residues. Germline V lookup: CDR1 MDHEN, CDR2 SYDVKM. The V gene end was trimmed by 5 bases and the J gene end by 4 bases; junction bases not matched to a gene: 10. The full variable domain, with the rest looked up from reference TRBV28 and TRBJ2-2, is DVKVTQSSRYLVKRTGEKVFLECVQDMDHENMFWYRQDPGLGLRLIYFSYDVKMKEKGDIPEGYSVSREKKERFSLILESASTNQTSMYLCASSIPQGPCTGELFFGEGSRLTVL.

Details on this clonotype: At one of its ends the junction is not consistent with the germline gene, which may arise from a read error. The rearrangement uses TRBV4-1 and TRBJ2-2, with D unresolved. Germline CDR1 is MGHRA and CDR2 is YSYEKL. This CDR3 comprises 14 residues. The CDR3 reads CASSQLTLSVELFF. The CDR3 bases are TGCGCCAGCAGCCAACTTACCCTCTCCGTTGAGCTATTTTTT.

This clonotype showed up just once. At one end, the junction sequence differs from germline, possibly due to a read error. This chain joins TRBV6-2 or TRBV6-3 and TRBJ2-7, with D possibly matching TRBD2 (6 bases). The CDR3 has 15 amino acids. The germline gives CDR1 MNHEY, CDR2 SVGEGT. CDR3 region: CASSAPTCGGYDQYF. In nucleotides, the CDR3 is TGTGCCAGCAGCGCTCCGACTTGCGGAGGGTACGATCAGTACTTC.

This clonotype appeared once. In this CDR3 the conserved last residue, phenylalanine or tryptophan, is missing, so a read error is likely. This chain connects TRBV6-2 or TRBV6-3 to TRBJ2-7, with 8 nucleotides matching TRBD2. The germline V gene encodes CDR1 MNHEY and CDR2 SVGEGT. This CDR3 has 13 amino acids. V was clipped by 7 bases and J by 4 bases; unmatched bases: 6. The CDR3 spells CASKGSGKYEQYL. The CDR3, as DNA: TGTGCCAGCAAGGGTAGCGGGAAGTACGAGCAGTACTTA.

Concerning this clonotype: The junction differs from germline at one of its ends, possibly a read error. V and J are TRBV11-2 and TRBJ1-5, with a tentative D call TRBD1 (5 bases). CDR1 and CDR2 from the germline V gene are SGHAT and FQNNGV. The CDR3 contains 17 residues. CDR3 region: CASSLVGVTESNQPQHF. DNA for the CDR3: TGTGCGAGCAGTTTAGTAGGGGTAACAGAGAGCAATCAGCCCCAGCATTTT.

Details on this clonotype: One junction end does not reproduce the germline sequence, and a read error may be involved. This chain connects TRBV6-6 to TRBJ2-7; D unclear. The CDR3 is 14 amino acids. Germline CDR1 MNHNY, CDR2 SVGAGI (reference sequence). CDR3 sequence reads: CFSSFPDRSYEQYF. The DNA of the CDR3 is TGTTTCAGCAGTTTCCCGGACCGCTCCTACGAACAGTACTTC.

This clonotype was seen just once. At one end the junction does not follow the germline gene, possibly because of a read error. The chain is built from TRBV4-1 and TRBJ1-1; 10 bases agree with TRBD1. This CDR3 region has 16 residues. Germline V gene lookup returns CDR1 MGHRA and CDR2 YSYEKL. The CDR3 DNA reads TGCGCCAGTAGCCTCGGGACAGGGGCCCTGAACACTGAAGCTTACTTT. Protein: CASSLGTGALNTEAYF.

About this clonotype itself: Its ends do not fully match the called genes, so a read error is possible. V is TRBV5-6 and J is TRBJ2-1; D unclear. The CDR3 extends over 15 amino acids. CDR1 SGHDT and CDR2 YYEEEE come from the germline V gene. The CDR3 sequence: CTSSFNETFYNEQFF. The CDR3 coding sequence is TGTACCAGCAGTTTCAATGAGACATTCTACAATGAGCAGTTCTTC.